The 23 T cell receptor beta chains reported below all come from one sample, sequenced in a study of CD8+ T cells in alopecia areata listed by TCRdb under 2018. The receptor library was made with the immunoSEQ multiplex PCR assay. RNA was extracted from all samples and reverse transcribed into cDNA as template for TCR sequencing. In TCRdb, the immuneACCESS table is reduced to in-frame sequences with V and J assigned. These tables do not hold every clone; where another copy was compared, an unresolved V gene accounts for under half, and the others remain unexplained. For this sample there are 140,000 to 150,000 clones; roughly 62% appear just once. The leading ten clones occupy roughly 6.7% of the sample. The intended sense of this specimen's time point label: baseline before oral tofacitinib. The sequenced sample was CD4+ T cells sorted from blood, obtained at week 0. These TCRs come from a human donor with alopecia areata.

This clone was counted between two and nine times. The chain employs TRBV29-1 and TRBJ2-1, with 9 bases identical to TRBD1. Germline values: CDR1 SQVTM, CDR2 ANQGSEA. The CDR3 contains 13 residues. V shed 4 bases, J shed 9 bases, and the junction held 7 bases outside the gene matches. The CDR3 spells CSVGDREHGEQFF. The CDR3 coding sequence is TGCAGCGTTGGGGACAGGGAACACGGTGAGCAGTTCTTC.

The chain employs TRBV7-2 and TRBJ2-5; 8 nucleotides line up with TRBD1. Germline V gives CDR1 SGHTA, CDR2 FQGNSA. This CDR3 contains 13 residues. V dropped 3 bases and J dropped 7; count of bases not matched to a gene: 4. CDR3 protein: CASSFSDRGTQYF. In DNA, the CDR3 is TGTGCCAGCAGCTTTTCCGACAGGGGGACCCAGTACTTC.

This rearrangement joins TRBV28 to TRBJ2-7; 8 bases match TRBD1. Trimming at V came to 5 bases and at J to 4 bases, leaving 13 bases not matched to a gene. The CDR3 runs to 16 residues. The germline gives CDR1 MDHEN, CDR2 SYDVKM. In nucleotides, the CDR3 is TGTGCCAGCAGTAGTATCCAGGCAGGGGGCCTATACGAGCAGTACTTC. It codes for CASSSIQAGGLYEQYF.

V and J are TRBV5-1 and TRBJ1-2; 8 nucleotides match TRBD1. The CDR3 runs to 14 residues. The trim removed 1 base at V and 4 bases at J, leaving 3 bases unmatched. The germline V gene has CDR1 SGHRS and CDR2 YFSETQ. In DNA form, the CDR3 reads TGCGCCAGCAGCTTGTGGACAGGGATCTATGGCTACACCTTC. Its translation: CASSLWTGIYGYTF.

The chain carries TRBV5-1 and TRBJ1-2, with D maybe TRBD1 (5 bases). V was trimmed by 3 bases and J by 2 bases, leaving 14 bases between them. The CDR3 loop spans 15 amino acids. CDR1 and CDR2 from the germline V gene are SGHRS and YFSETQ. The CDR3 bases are TGCGCCAGCAGCTCTGACAGAATAGGGAACTATGGCTACACCTTC. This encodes CASSSDRIGNYGYTF.

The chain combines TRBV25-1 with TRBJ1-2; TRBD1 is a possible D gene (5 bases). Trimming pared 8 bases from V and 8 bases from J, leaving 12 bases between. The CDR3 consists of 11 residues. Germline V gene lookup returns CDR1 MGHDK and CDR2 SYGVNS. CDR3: CASRTPRGYTF. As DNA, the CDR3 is TGTGCCAGCCGGACACCACGAGGCTACACCTTC.

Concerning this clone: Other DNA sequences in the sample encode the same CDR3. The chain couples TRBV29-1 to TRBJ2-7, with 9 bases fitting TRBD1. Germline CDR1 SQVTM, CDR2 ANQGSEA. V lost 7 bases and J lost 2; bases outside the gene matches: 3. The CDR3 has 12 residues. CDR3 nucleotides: TGCAGCGGACGGACAGGGGCCTACGAGCAGTACTTC. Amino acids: CSGRTGAYEQYF.

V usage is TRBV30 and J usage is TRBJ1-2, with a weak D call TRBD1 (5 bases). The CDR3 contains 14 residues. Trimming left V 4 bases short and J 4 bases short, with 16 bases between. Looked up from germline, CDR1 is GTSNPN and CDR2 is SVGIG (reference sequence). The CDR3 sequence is CAWNGREVPYGYTF. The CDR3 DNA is TGTGCCTGGAACGGCAGGGAAGTCCCCTATGGCTACACCTTC.

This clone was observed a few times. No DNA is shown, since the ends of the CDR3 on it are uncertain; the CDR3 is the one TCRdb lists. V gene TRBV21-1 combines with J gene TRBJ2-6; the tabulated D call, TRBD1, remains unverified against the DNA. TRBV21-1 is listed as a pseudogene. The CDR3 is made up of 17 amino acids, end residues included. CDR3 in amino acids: CASRTTGVGSGANVLTF.

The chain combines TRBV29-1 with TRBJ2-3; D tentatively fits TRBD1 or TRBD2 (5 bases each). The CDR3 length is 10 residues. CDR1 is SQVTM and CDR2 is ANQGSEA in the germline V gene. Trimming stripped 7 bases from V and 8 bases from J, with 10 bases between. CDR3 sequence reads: CSGGTGTQYF. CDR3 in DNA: TGCAGCGGTGGGACGGGTACGCAGTATTTT.

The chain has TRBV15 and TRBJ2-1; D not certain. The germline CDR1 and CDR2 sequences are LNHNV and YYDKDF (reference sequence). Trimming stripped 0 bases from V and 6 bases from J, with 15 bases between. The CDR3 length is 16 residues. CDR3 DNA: TGTGCCACCAGCAGAGAGGGTTTTTGGGCTACCAATGAGCAGTTCTTC. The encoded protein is CATSREGFWATNEQFF.

CDR3 bases: TGTGCCAGCTGCGCATCTGGAGCGGCGGATACGCAGTATTTT. Translated: CASCASGAADTQYF. This rearrangement joins TRBV9 to TRBJ2-3, with D maybe TRBD2 (5 bases). Trimming shortened V by 7 bases and J by 6 bases, and 18 bases separated the two germline ends. This CDR3 is 14 amino acids long. From germline, CDR1 is SGDLS and CDR2 YYNGEE.

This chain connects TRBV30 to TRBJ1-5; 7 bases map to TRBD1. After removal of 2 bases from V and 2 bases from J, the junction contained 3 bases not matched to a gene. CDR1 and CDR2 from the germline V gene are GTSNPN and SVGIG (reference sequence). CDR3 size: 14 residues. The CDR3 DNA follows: TGTGCCTGGAGTCGAGGACAGGGCAATCAGCCCCAGCATTTT. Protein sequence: CAWSRGQGNQPQHF.

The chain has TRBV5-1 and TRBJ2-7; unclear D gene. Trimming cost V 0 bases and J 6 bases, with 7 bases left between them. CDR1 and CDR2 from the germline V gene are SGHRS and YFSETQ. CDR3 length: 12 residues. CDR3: CASSLEGPEQYF. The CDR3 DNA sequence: TGCGCCAGCAGCTTGGAAGGGCCCGAGCAGTACTTC.

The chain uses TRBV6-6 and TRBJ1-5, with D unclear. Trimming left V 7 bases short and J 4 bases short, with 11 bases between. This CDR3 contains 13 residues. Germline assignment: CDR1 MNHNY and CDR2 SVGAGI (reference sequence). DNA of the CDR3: TGTGCCAGCACGAGGGTCCTTAATCAGCCCCAGCATTTT. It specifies CASTRVLNQPQHF.

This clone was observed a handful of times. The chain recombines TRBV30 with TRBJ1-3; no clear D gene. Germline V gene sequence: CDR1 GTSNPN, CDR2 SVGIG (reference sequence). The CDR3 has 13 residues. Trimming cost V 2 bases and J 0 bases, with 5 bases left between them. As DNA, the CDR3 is TGTGCCTGGAGTATTATCTCTGGAAACACCATATATTTT. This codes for CAWSIISGNTIYF.

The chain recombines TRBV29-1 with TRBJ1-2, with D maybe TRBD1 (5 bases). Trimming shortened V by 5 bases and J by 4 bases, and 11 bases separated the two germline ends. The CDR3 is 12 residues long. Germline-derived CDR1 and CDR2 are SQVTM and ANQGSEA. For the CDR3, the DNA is TGCAGCGTTAGGTTAGGGGCCTATGGCTACACCTTC. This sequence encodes CSVRLGAYGYTF.

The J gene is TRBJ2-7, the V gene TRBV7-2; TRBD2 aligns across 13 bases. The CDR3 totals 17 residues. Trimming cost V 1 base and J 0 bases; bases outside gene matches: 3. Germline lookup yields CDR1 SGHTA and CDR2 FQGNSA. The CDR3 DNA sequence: TGTGCCAGCAGCTTAGGACTAGCGGGGGGCTTCTCCTACGAGCAGTACTTC. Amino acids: CASSLGLAGGFSYEQYF.

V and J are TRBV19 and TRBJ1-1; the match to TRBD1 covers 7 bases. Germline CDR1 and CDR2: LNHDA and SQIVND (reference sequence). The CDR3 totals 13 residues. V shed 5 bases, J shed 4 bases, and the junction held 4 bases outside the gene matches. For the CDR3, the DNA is TGTGCCAGTAGTCTACAGGGGAGCACTGAAGCTTTCTTT. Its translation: CASSLQGSTEAFF.

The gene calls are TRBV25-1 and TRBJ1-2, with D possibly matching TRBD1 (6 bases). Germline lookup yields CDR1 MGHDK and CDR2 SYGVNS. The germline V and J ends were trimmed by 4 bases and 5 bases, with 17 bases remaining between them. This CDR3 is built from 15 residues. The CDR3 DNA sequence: TGTGCCAGCAGTGCGACCTCGGGGGCTGGATATGGCTACACCTTC. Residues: CASSATSGAGYGYTF.

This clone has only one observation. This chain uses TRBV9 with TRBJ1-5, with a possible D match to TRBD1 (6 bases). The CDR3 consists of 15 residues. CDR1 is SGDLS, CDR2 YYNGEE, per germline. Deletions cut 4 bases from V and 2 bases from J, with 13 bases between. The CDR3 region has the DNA TGTGCCAGCAGCCGCACAGGGAGCGGCAATCAGCCCCAGCATTTT. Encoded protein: CASSRTGSGNQPQHF.

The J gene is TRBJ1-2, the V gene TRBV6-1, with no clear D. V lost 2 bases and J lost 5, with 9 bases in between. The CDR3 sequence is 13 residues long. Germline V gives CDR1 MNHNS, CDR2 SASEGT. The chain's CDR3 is CASSESEQYGYTF. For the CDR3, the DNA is TGTGCCAGCAGTGAAAGCGAACAGTATGGCTACACCTTC.

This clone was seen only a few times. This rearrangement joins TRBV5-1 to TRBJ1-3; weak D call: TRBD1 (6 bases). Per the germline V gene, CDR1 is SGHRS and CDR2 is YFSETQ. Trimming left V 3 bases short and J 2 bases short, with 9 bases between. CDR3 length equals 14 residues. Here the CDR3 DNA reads TGCGCCAGCAGCTCCGGGACACCTGGAAACACCATATATTTT. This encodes CASSSGTPGNTIYF.